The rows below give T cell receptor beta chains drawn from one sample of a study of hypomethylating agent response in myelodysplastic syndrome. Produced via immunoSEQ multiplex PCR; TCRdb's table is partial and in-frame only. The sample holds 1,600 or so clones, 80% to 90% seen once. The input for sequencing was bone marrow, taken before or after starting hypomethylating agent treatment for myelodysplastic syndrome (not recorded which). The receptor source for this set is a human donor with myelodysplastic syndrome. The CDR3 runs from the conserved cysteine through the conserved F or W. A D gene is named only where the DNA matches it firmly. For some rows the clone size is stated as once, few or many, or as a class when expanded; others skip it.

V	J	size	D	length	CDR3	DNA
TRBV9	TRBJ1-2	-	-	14	CASSVFGGTYGYTF	TGTGCCAGCAGCGTTTTCGGCGGTACCTATGGCTACACCTTC
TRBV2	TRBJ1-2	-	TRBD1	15	CASSERGQGAGGYTF	TGTGCCAGCAGTGAACGGGGACAGGGGGCTGGCGGCTACACCTTC
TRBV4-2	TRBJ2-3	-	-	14	CASSQEPSTDTQYF	TGTGCCAGCAGCCAAGAACCAAGCACAGATACGCAGTATTTT
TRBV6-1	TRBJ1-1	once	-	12	CASSRARTEAFF	TGTGCCAGCTCCCGGGCTAGGACTGAAGCTTTCTTT
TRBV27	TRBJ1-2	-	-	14	CASRPAAGLLSYTF	TGTGCCAGCAGACCGGCGGCGGGGCTACTCAGCTACACCTTC
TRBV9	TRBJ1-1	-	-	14	CASSVGQINTEAFF	TGTGCCAGCAGCGTAGGACAGATTAACACTGAAGCTTTCTTT
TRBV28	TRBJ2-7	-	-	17	CASSFGPGRTSSYEQYF	TGTGCCAGCAGTTTTGGCCCCGGACGGACAAGCTCCTACGAGCAGTACTTC
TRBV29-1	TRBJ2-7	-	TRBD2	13	CSVEAGGRYEQYF	TGCAGCGTTGAGGCGGGGGGCCGCTACGAGCAGTACTTC
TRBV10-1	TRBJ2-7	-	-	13	CASSDDSEYEQYF	TGCGCCAGCAGTGACGACAGCGAATACGAGCAGTACTTC
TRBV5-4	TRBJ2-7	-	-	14	CASSLGGTTYEQYF	TGTGCCAGCAGCTTGGGGGGGACCACCTACGAGCAGTACTTC
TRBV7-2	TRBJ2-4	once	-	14	CASSPSSPKNIQYF	TGTGCCAGCAGCCCCTCGTCTCCTAAGAACATTCAGTACTTC
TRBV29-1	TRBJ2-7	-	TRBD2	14	CSVWGGGFPYEQYF	TGCAGCGTTTGGGGCGGGGGGTTTCCCTACGAGCAGTACTTC
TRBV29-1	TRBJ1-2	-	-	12	CSVDRVVDGYTF	TGCAGCGTTGACAGGGTCGTCGATGGCTACACCTTC
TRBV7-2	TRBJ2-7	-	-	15	CASSDGPYRTYEQYF	TGTGCCAGCAGCGACGGACCTTATCGAACCTACGAGCAGTACTTC
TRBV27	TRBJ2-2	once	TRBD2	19	CASSFLLTPGLAGTGELFF	TGTGCCAGCAGTTTTCTCCTCACTCCGGGACTAGCGGGCACCGGGGAGCTGTTTTTT
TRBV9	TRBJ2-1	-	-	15	CASNEGGSGYNEQFF	TGTGCCAGCAACGAAGGAGGTAGCGGCTACAATGAGCAGTTCTTC
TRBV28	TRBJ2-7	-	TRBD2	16	CASSLAGTSGSYEQYF	TGTGCCAGCAGCCTTGCCGGGACTAGCGGTTCCTACGAGCAGTACTTC
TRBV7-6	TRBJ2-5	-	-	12	CASSLGRETQYF	TGTGCCAGCAGCTTAGGCAGGGAGACCCAGTACTTC
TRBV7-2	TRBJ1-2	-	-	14	CASSLGRFSYGYTF	TGTGCCAGCAGCTTGGGACGTTTCAGCTATGGCTACACCTTC
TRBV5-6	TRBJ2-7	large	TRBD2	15	CASSDGLAGSDEQYF	TGTGCCAGCAGCGATGGACTAGCGGGAAGCGACGAGCAGTACTTC
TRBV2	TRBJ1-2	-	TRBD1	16	CASSLQTGTGNYGYTF	TGTGCCAGCAGTCTACAAACCGGGACAGGGAACTATGGCTACACCTTC
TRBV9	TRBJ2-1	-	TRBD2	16	CASSPEGLAQYNEQFF	TGTGCCAGCAGCCCGGAGGGACTAGCGCAATACAATGAGCAGTTCTTC
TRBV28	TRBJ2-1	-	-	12	CASSPGINEQFF	TGTGCCAGCAGCCCGGGGATCAATGAGCAGTTCTTC
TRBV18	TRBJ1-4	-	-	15	CASSPRGQSNEKLFF	TGTGCCAGCTCACCCCGGGGGCAGTCTAATGAAAAACTGTTTTTT
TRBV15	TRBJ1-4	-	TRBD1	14	CATTSGGANEKLFF	TGTGCCACCACCTCAGGGGGTGCTAATGAAAAACTGTTTTTT
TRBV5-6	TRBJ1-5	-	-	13	CASLGGERQPQHF	TGTGCCAGCCTGGGGGGGGAGAGGCAGCCCCAGCATTTT
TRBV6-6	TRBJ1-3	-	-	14	CASKDGTTGNTIYF	TGTGCCAGCAAAGACGGGACGACGGGAAACACCATATATTTT
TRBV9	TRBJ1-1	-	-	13	CASSVSGNTEAFF	TGTGCCAGCAGCGTTTCTGGAAACACTGAAGCTTTCTTT
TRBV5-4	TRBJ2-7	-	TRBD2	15	CASSDGLAGSDEQYF	TGTGCCAGCAGCGATGGACTAGCGGGAAGCGACGAGCAGTACTTC
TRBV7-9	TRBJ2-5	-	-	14	CASSQERTEETQYF	TGTGCCAGCAGCCAGGAAAGGACAGAAGAGACCCAGTACTTC
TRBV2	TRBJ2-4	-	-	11	CASLGENIQYF	TGTGCCAGCCTGGGGGAAAACATTCAGTACTTC
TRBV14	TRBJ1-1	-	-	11	CASSPRTEAFF	TGTGCCAGCAGCCCCCGCACTGAAGCTTTCTTT
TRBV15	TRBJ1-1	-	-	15	CATSSGSGSPTEAFF	TGTGCCACCAGCAGTGGTTCAGGGTCGCCCACTGAAGCTTTCTTT
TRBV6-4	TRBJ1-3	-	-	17	CASSDSTDGNSGNTIYF	TGTGCCAGCAGTGACTCGACCGATGGGAACTCTGGAAACACCATATATTTT
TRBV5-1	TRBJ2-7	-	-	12	CASSLGGYEQYF	TGCGCCAGCAGCTTAGGGGGATACGAGCAGTACTTC
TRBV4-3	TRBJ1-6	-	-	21	CASSQDFGEDSLFGGYSPLHF	TGCGCCAGCAGCCAAGATTTCGGGGAGGACAGTCTTTTTGGGGGCTATTCACCCCTCCACTTT
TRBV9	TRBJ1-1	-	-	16	CASSPHHPLFNTEAFF	TGTGCCAGCAGCCCTCACCACCCACTTTTTAACACTGAAGCTTTCTTT
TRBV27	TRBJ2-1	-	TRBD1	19	CASSMAFGTGGIKDNEQFF	TGTGCCAGCAGTATGGCGTTCGGGACAGGGGGCATAAAGGACAATGAGCAGTTCTTC
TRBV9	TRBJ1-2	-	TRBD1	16	CASSVAGTGGARGYTF	TGTGCCAGCAGCGTAGCCGGGACAGGGGGCGCGAGGGGCTACACCTTC
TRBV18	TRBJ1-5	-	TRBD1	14	CASSPYRGGQPQHF	TGTGCCAGCTCACCCTACAGGGGGGGTCAGCCCCAGCATTTT